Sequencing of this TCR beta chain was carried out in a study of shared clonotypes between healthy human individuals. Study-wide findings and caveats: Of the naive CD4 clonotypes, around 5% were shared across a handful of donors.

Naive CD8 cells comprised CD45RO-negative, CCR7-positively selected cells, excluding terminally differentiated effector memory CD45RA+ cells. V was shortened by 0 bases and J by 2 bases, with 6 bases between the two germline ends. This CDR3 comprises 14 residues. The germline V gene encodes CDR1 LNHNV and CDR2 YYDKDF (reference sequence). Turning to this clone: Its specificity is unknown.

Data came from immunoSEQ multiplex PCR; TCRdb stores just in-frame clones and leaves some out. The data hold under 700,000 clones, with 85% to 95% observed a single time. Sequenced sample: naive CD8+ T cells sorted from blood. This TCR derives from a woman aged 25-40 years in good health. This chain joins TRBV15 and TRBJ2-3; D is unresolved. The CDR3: CATSREENTDTQYF. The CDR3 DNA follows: TGTGCCACCAGCAGAGAGGAGAACACAGATACGCAGTATTTT.